This TCR beta chain comes out of a study of response to subunit inactivated influenza vaccine. Whole-study results and caveats: Every seasonal influenza vaccination brings in few new T cells, the authors suggested.

TCRdb processed the RT-PCR reads anew with MiXCR; each CDR3 protein has one entry. Of roughly 160,000 distinct CDR3 sequences in the sample, around a tenth are singletons; the top ten hold about a third. Germline CDR1 reads LGHNA; CDR2 reads YSLEER. Between the trimmed V and J ends, which lost 0 bases and 8 bases, there was a span of 22 bases. CDR3 length equals 17 residues. As concerns this clonotype: Its specificity is unknown.

This TCR derives from a man in his fifties or sixties who received an inactivated influenza vaccine. This specimen consisted of CD8+ T cells sorted from PBMCs, obtained roughly 24 months after vaccination. This chain uses TRBV4-3 with TRBJ1-2; D is uncertain. The CDR3, as DNA: TGCGCCAGCAGCCAAGAGGTCTACCACAAGACACTGTGGGGCTACACCTTC. Protein: CASSQEVYHKTLWGYTF.